The TCR beta chain under discussion was sequenced for a study of control samples from healthy donors and cancer patients. Germline loops: CDR1 GTSNPN, CDR2 SVGIG (reference sequence). Trimming stripped 3 bases from V and 6 bases from J, with 12 bases between. This CDR3 comprises 13 residues. Here immunoSEQ multiplex PCR was the method, and the copy in TCRdb shows in-frame clones only, minus some. The sample holds about 120,000 clones; less than 90% are singletons and the top ten take roughly 2%. The receptor was isolated from a man between 18 and 35 years old in good health. The gene calls are TRBV30 and TRBJ2-4, with no clear D. The sequenced sample consisted of blood. CDR3 in DNA: TGTGCCTGGAGAGTTGAGAAGGGAAACATTCAGTACTTC. Encoded protein: CAWRVEKGNIQYF.